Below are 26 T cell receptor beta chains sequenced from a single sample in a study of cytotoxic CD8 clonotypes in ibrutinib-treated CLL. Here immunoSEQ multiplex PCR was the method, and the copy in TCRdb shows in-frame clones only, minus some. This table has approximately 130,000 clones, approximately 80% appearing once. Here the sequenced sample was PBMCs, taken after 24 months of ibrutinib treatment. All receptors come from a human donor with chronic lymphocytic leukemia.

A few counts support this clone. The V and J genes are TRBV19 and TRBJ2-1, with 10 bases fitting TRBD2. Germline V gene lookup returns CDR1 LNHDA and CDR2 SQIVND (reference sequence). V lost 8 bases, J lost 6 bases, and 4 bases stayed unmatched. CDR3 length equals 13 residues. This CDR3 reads CASRWTSGNEQFF. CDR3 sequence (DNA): TGTGCCAGTCGGTGGACTAGCGGCAATGAGCAGTTCTTC.

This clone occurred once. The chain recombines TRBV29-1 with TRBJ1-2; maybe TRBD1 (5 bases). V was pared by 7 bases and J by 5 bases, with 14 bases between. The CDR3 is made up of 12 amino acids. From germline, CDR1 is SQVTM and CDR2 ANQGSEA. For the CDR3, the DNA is TGCAGCGCAGCAGACAGAGATTATGGCTACACCTTC. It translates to CSAADRDYGYTF.

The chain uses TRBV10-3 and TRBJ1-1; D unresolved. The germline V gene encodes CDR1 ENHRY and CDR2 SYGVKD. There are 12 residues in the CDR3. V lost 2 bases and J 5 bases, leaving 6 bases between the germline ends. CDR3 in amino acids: CAISERWTEAFF. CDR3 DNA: TGTGCCATCAGTGAGAGATGGACTGAAGCTTTCTTT.

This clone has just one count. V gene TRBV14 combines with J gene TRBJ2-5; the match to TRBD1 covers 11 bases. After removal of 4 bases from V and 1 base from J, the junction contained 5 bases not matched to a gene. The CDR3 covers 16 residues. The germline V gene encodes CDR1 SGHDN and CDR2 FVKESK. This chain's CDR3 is CASSLRTGGFQETQYF. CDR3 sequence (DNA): TGTGCCAGCAGCCTGAGGACAGGGGGCTTCCAAGAGACCCAGTACTTC.

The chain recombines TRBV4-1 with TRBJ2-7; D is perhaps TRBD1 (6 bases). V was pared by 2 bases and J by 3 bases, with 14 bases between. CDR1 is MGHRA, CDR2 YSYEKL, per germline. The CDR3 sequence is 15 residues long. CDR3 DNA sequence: TGCGCCAGCAGCCAACTTACCAGGGGCGGCTACGAGCAGTACTTC. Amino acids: CASSQLTRGGYEQYF.

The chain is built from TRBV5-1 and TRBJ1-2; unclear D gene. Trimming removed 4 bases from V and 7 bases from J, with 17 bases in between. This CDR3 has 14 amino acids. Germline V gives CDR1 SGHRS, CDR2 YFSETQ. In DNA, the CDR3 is TGCGCCAGCAGCCCTGGGCCATCATCGGGTGGCTACACCTTC. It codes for CASSPGPSSGGYTF. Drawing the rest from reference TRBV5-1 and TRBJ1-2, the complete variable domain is KAGVTQTPRYLIKTRGQQVTLSCSPISGHRSVSWYQQTPGQGLQFLFEYFSETQRNKGNFPGRFSGRQFSNSRSEMNVSTLELGDSALYLCASSPGPSSGGYTFGSGTRLTVV.

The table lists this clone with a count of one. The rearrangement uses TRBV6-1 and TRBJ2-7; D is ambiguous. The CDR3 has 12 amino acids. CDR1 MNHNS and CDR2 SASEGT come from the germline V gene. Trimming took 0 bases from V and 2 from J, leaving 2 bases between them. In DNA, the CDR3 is TGTGCCAGCAGTGAAGCGGCCTACGAGCAGTACTTC. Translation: CASSEAAYEQYF.

The CDR3 DNA sequence: TGTGCCAGCAGAAACGGCTACACCTTC. Its translation: CASRNGYTF. The chain joins TRBV2 to TRBJ1-2; D gene unclear. Germline CDR1 is SNHLY and CDR2 is FYNNEI. This CDR3 contains 9 residues. The V and J ends lost 6 bases and 8 bases respectively, with 4 bases between them.

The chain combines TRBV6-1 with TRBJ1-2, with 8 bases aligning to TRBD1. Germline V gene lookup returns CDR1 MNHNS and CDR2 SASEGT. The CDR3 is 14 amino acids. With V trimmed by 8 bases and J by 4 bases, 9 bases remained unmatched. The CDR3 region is CASGPDRGGYGYTF. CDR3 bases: TGTGCCAGCGGACCAGACAGGGGTGGCTATGGCTACACCTTC.

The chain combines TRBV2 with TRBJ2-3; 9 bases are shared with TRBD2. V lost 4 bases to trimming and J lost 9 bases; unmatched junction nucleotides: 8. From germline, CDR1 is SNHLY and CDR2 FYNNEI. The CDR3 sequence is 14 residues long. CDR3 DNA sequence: TGTGCCAGCAGTGTCCTAGCGGGGAGCCCGACGCAGTATTTT. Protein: CASSVLAGSPTQYF.

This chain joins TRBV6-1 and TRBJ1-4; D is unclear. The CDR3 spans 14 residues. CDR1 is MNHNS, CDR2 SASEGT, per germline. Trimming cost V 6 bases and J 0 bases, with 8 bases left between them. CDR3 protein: CASRARATNEKLFF. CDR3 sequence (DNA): TGTGCCAGCAGAGCACGGGCAACTAATGAAAAACTGTTTTTT.

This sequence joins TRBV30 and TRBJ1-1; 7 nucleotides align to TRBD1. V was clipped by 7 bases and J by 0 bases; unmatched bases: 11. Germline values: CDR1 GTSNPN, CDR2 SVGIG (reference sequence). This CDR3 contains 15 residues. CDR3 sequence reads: CALRTGSGLNTEAFF. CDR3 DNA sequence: TGTGCCTTAAGGACAGGCAGTGGTCTGAACACTGAAGCTTTCTTT.

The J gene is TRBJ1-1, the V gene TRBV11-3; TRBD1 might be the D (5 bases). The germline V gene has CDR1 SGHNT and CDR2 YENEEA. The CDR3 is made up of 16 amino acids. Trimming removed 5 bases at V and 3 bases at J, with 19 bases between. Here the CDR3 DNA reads TGTGCCAGCAGCAGGGACGATATTATAGATGACACTGAAGCTTTCTTT. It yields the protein CASSRDDIIDDTEAFF.

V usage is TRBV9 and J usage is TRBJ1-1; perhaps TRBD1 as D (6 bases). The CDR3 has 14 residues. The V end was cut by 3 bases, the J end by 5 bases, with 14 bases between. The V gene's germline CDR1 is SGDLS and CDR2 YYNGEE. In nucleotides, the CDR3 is TGTGCCAGCAGCGCGTCACAGGGAGGGACTGAAGCTTTCTTT. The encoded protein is CASSASQGGTEAFF. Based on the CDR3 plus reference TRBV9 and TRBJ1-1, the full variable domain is DSGVTQTPKHLITATGQRVTLRCSPRSGDLSVYWYQQSLDQGLQFLIQYYNGEERAKGNILERFSAQQFPDLHSELNLSSLELGDSALYFCASSASQGGTEAFFGQGTRLTVV.

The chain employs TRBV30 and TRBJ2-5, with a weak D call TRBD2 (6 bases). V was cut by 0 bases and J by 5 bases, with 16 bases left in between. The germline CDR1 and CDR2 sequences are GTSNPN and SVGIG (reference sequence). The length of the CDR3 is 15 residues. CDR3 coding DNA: TGTGCCTGGAGTGTACAGGCGGGGACCACTGAGACCCAGTACTTC. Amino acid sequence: CAWSVQAGTTETQYF.

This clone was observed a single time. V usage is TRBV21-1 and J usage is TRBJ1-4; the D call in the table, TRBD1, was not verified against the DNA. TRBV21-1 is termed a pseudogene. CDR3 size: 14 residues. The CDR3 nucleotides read TGTGCCAGCAGCTCCCGGGACAATCATGAAAAACTGTTTTTT. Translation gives CASSSRDNHEKLFF.

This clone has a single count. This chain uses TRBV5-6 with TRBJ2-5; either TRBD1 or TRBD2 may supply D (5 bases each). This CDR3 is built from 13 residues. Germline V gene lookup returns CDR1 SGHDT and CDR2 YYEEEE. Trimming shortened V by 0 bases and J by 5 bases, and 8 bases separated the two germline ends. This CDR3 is CASSLVGAETQYF. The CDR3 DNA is TGTGCCAGCAGCTTGGTCGGGGCGGAGACCCAGTACTTC.

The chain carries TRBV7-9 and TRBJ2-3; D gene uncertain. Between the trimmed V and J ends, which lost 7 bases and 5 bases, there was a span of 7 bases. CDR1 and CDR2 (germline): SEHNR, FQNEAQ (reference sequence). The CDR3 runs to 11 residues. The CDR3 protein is CASKGLDTQYF. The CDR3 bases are TGTGCCAGCAAAGGTTTAGATACGCAGTATTTT.

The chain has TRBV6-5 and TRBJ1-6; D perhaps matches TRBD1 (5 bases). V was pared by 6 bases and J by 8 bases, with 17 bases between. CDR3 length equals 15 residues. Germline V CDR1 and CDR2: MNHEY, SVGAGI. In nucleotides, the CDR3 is TGTGCCAGCAGACCGGGACCGCTGGGGGATTCACCCCTCCACTTT. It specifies CASRPGPLGDSPLHF.

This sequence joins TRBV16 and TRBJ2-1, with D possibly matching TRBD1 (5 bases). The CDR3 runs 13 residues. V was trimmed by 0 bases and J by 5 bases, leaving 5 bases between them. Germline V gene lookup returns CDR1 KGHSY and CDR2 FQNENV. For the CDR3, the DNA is TGTGCCAGCAGCCAATCAGGGGACAATGAGCAGTTCTTC. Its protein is CASSQSGDNEQFF. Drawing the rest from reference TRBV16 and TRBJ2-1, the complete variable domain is GEEVAQTPKHLVRGEGQKAKLYCAPIKGHSYVFWYQQVLKNEFKFLISFQNENVFDETGMPKERFSAKCLPNSPCSLEIQATKLEDSAVYFCASSQSGDNEQFFGPGTRLTVL.

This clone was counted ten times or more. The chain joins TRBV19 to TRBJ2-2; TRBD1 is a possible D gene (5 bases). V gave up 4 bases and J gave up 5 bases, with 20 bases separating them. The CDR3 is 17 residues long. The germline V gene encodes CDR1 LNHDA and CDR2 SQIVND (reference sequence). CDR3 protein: CASSTGAGQFLTGELFF. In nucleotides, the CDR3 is TGTGCCAGTAGTACCGGCGCAGGGCAGTTTTTGACCGGGGAGCTGTTTTTT.

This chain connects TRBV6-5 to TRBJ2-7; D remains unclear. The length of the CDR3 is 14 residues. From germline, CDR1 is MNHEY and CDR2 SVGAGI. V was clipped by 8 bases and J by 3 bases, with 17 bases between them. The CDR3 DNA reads TGTGCCAGCTCATCTTTCCGGACCAACTACGAGCAGTACTTC. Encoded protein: CASSSFRTNYEQYF.

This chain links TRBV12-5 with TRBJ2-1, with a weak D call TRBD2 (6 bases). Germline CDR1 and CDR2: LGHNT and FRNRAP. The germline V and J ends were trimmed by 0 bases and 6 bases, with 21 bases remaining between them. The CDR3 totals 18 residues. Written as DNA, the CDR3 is TGTGCTAGTGGTTTGGTCCTAACCGCGGAGGGCCATAGCAATGAGCAGTTCTTC. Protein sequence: CASGLVLTAEGHSNEQFF.

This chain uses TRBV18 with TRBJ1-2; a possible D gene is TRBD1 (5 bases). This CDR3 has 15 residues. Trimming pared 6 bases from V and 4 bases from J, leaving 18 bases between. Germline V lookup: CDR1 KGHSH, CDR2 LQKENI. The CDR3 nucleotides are TGTGCCAGCTCGAGCACAGGTGAGGAGGGCTATGGCTACACCTTC. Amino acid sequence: CASSSTGEEGYGYTF.

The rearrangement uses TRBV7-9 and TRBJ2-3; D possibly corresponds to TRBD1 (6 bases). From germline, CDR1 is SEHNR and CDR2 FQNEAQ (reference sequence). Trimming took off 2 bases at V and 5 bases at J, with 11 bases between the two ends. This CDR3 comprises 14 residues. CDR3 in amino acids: CASSLNRAVDTQYF. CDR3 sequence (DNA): TGTGCCAGCAGCTTAAACAGGGCGGTAGATACGCAGTATTTT.

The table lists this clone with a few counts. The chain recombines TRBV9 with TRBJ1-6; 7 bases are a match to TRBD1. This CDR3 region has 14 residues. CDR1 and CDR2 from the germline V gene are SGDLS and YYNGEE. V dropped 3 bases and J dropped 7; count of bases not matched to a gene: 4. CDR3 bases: TGTGCCAGCAGCGAACAGGGGTTCAATTCACCCCTCCACTTT. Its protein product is CASSEQGFNSPLHF.